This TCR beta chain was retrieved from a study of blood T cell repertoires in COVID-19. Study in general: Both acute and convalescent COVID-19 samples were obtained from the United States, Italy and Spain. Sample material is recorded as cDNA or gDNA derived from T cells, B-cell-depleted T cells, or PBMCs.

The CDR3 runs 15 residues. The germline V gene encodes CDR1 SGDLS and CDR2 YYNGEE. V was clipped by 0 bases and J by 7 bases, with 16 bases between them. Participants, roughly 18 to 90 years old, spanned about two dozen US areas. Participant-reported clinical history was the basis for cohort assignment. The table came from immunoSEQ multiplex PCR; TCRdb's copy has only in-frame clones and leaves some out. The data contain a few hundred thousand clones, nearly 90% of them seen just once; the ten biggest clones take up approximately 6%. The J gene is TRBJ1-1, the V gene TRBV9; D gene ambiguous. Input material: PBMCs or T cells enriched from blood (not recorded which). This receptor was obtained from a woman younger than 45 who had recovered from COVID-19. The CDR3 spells CASSVGAQQTNEAFF. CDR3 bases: TGTGCCAGCAGCGTAGGGGCCCAACAAACGAATGAAGCTTTCTTT.